This T cell receptor (beta chain) was obtained from a study of cytomegalovirus exposure and HLA in healthy donors. Findings of the study overall: An ancestry cluster, one associated with Asian ancestry, reportedly showed fewer N-insertions than the roughly 670-donor mean in a later analysis. Further analysis was carried out later, and it showed several of the most significant clusters appearing linked to common viral pathogens. When analyzed later, the rates of TCR association showed variation by HLA locus, with DRB1 the most and HLA-C the fewest. The majority of TCR sequences were rare, yet some public TCRs appeared in many donors.

V was cut by 0 bases and J by 7 bases, with 15 bases left in between. CDR3 length: 15 amino acids. Germline V CDR1 and CDR2: LNHDA, SQIVND (reference sequence). PCR primers comprised 60 Vbeta and 13 Jbeta primers. Measured with immunoSEQ multiplex PCR; TCRdb has only the in-frame clones, and not every one. The sample has fewer than 200,000 clones; 75% to 85% are singletons. On this clone itself: The antigen is not known.

This receptor was taken from a woman under 40 in good health and CMV-seropositive. This chain links TRBV19 with TRBJ1-2; D perhaps matches TRBD1 (6 bases). The source material was PBMCs. CDR3 bases: TGTGCCAGTAGTATAGATTGGTTGGCAGGGGTTGGCTACACCTTC. Its translation: CASSIDWLAGVGYTF.